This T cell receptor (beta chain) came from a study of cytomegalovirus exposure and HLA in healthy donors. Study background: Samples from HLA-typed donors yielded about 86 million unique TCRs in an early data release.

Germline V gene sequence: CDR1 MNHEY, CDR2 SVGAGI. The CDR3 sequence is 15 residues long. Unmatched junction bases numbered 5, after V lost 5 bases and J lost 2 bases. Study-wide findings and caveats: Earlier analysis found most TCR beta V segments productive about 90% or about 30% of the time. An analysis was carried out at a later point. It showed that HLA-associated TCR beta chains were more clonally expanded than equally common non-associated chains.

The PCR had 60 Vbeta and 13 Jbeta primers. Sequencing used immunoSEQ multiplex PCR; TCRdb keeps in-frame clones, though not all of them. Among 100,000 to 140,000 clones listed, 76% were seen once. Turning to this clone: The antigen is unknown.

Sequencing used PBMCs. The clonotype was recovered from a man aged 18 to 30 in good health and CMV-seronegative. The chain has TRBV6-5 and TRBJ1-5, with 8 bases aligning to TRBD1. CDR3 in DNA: TGTGCCAGCAGTCAGGACAGGGTTGGCAATCAGCCCCAGCATTTT. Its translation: CASSQDRVGNQPQHF.